Listed below are T cell receptor beta chains from one sample, sequenced in a study of CD8 T cells in Susac syndrome. TCRdb independently ran MiXCR on the immunoSEQ multiplex PCR reads; one entry per CDR3 protein. In the table there are around 170,000 distinct CDR3 sequences, approximately 96% of which are singletons. Sequences were obtained from CD4+ T cells from PBMCs. These receptor sequences come from a human donor with Susac syndrome. Both conserved end residues are part of each CDR3. The order of the fields is clone size, V gene, D gene, J gene, CDR3 protein, CDR3 DNA. D genes are given only for firm matches. The size entry is marked missing in some rows and otherwise reads once, few, many or a size class.

clone_size: .
v_call: TRBV2
d_call: .
j_call: TRBJ2-5
cdr3_aa: CASSAQPTGTQYF
cdr3_nt: TGTGCCAGCAGTGCCCAGCCTACCGGGACCCAGTACTTC

clone_size: once
v_call: TRBV7-9
d_call: .
j_call: TRBJ1-6
cdr3_aa: CASSLPSTRALHF
cdr3_nt: TGTGCCAGCAGCTTACCCAGCACGCGGGCCCTCCACTTT

clone_size: .
v_call: TRBV4-2
d_call: .
j_call: TRBJ2-5
cdr3_aa: CASSQDKGVQETQYF
cdr3_nt: TGTGCCAGCAGCCAAGATAAGGGCGTTCAGGAGACCCAGTACTTC

clone_size: .
v_call: TRBV29-1
d_call: .
j_call: TRBJ2-6
cdr3_aa: CSVGKQGGAGANVLTF
cdr3_nt: TGCAGCGTTGGGAAACAGGGAGGAGCTGGGGCCAACGTCCTGACTTTC

clone_size: .
v_call: TRBV11-3
d_call: .
j_call: TRBJ2-3
cdr3_aa: CASSLGDRTDTQYF
cdr3_nt: TGTGCCAGCAGCTTAGGGGACCGCACAGATACGCAGTATTTT

clone_size: .
v_call: TRBV4-2
d_call: .
j_call: TRBJ2-6
cdr3_aa: CASSQPGAQASGANVLTF
cdr3_nt: TGTGCCAGCAGCCAACCAGGGGCCCAAGCCTCTGGGGCCAACGTCCTGACTTTC

clone_size: .
v_call: TRBV12-3/TRBV12-4
d_call: .
j_call: TRBJ1-1
cdr3_aa: CASRKDRISTEAFF
cdr3_nt: TGTGCCAGCAGAAAGGACCGAATTAGCACTGAAGCTTTCTTT

clone_size: .
v_call: TRBV3-1
d_call: .
j_call: TRBJ1-2
cdr3_aa: CASSQRTVEGYTF
cdr3_nt: TGTGCCAGCAGCCAGCGGACAGTTGAGGGCTACACCTTC

clone_size: .
v_call: TRBV20-1
d_call: .
j_call: TRBJ2-5
cdr3_aa: CSAGGAASPQETQYF
cdr3_nt: TGCAGTGCGGGGGGTGCTGCTTCCCCTCAAGAGACCCAGTACTTC

clone_size: .
v_call: TRBV25-1
d_call: TRBD1
j_call: TRBJ1-1
cdr3_aa: CASTQGGDMNTEAFF
cdr3_nt: TGTGCCAGCACCCAGGGGGGGGACATGAACACTGAAGCTTTCTTT

clone_size: .
v_call: TRBV7-3
d_call: TRBD2
j_call: TRBJ2-1
cdr3_aa: CASSLSHPQGLAGDEQFF
cdr3_nt: TGTGCCAGCAGCTTATCCCACCCACAGGGACTAGCGGGGGATGAGCAGTTCTTC

clone_size: .
v_call: TRBV18
d_call: TRBD1
j_call: TRBJ1-1
cdr3_aa: CASSPSQGAGNTEAFF
cdr3_nt: TGTGCCAGCTCACCAAGTCAGGGGGCGGGAAACACTGAAGCTTTCTTT

clone_size: once
v_call: TRBV9
d_call: .
j_call: TRBJ2-3
cdr3_aa: CASSVGPGTDTQYF
cdr3_nt: TGTGCCAGCAGCGTAGGGCCCGGCACAGATACGCAGTATTTT

clone_size: .
v_call: TRBV30
d_call: .
j_call: TRBJ1-2
cdr3_aa: CAWKTQGNGYTF
cdr3_nt: TGTGCCTGGAAGACGCAGGGCAATGGCTACACCTTC

clone_size: .
v_call: TRBV9
d_call: TRBD2
j_call: TRBJ2-7
cdr3_aa: CASSVGGKAYSYEQYF
cdr3_nt: TGTGCCAGCAGCGTGGGAGGGAAGGCCTACTCCTACGAGCAGTACTTC

clone_size: .
v_call: TRBV20-1
d_call: .
j_call: TRBJ2-7
cdr3_aa: CSAAGTGYEQYF
cdr3_nt: TGCAGTGCTGCCGGGACGGGCTACGAGCAGTACTTC

clone_size: .
v_call: TRBV20-1
d_call: TRBD2
j_call: TRBJ2-5
cdr3_aa: CSARDSRGVETQYF
cdr3_nt: TGCAGTGCTAGGGACTCCCGGGGGGTAGAGACCCAGTACTTC

clone_size: .
v_call: TRBV20-1
d_call: .
j_call: TRBJ2-5
cdr3_aa: CSAGPTSGWGETQYF
cdr3_nt: TGCAGTGCTGGGCCGACTAGTGGATGGGGGGAGACCCAGTACTTC

clone_size: .
v_call: TRBV6-5
d_call: TRBD1
j_call: TRBJ1-2
cdr3_aa: CASSYFSGQGASYGYTF
cdr3_nt: TGTGCCAGCAGTTACTTCTCCGGACAGGGGGCCAGCTATGGCTACACCTTC

clone_size: .
v_call: TRBV7-9
d_call: .
j_call: TRBJ1-1
cdr3_aa: CASSLAGGWNTEAFF
cdr3_nt: TGTGCCAGCAGCTTAGCCGGGGGATGGAACACTGAAGCTTTCTTT

clone_size: .
v_call: TRBV5-1
d_call: .
j_call: TRBJ1-2
cdr3_aa: CASSLHLGRTNYGYTF
cdr3_nt: TGCGCCAGCAGCTTGCATCTCGGCAGGACCAACTATGGCTACACCTTC

clone_size: once
v_call: TRBV20-1
d_call: TRBD1
j_call: TRBJ2-1
cdr3_aa: CSTGTGSYNEQFF
cdr3_nt: TGCAGCACCGGGACAGGCTCCTACAATGAGCAGTTCTTC

clone_size: once
v_call: TRBV5-6
d_call: .
j_call: TRBJ2-4
cdr3_aa: CASSLVVHSRQTLNIQYF
cdr3_nt: TGTGCCAGCAGCTTGGTTGTGCATTCGCGACAGACCTTAAACATTCAGTACTTC

clone_size: .
v_call: TRBV27
d_call: .
j_call: TRBJ2-7
cdr3_aa: CASSPLGGHLYEQYF
cdr3_nt: TGTGCCAGCAGTCCCCTCGGGGGTCACCTTTACGAGCAGTACTTC

clone_size: .
v_call: TRBV29-1
d_call: .
j_call: TRBJ2-7
cdr3_aa: CSVGGSFRSYEQYF
cdr3_nt: TGCAGCGTTGGAGGGAGTTTCCGATCCTACGAGCAGTACTTC

clone_size: .
v_call: TRBV30
d_call: .
j_call: TRBJ1-5
cdr3_aa: CAWSAGLPQPQHF
cdr3_nt: TGTGCCTGGAGTGCGGGACTGCCTCAGCCCCAGCATTTT

clone_size: .
v_call: TRBV5-1
d_call: .
j_call: TRBJ2-4
cdr3_aa: CASSTGPSLAKNIQYF
cdr3_nt: TGCGCCAGCAGCACTGGACCGTCACTAGCCAAAAACATTCAGTACTTC

clone_size: .
v_call: TRBV4-1
d_call: TRBD1
j_call: TRBJ1-1
cdr3_aa: CASSRPGQWDTEAFF
cdr3_nt: TGCGCCAGCAGCCGGCCGGGACAGTGGGACACTGAAGCTTTCTTT

clone_size: .
v_call: TRBV2
d_call: .
j_call: TRBJ2-2
cdr3_aa: CASSETWELFF
cdr3_nt: TGTGCCAGCAGTGAAACCTGGGAGCTGTTTTTT

clone_size: .
v_call: TRBV30
d_call: .
j_call: TRBJ2-6
cdr3_aa: CAWSQPVASGANVLTF
cdr3_nt: TGTGCCTGGAGTCAACCGGTGGCATCGGGGGCCAACGTCCTGACTTTC

clone_size: once
v_call: TRBV6-2/TRBV6-3
d_call: .
j_call: TRBJ2-5
cdr3_aa: CASSRASRKETQYF
cdr3_nt: TGTGCCAGCAGTCGGGCTAGCAGGAAGGAGACCCAGTACTTC

clone_size: .
v_call: TRBV20-1
d_call: TRBD2
j_call: TRBJ2-2
cdr3_aa: CSARGLAGPTGELFF
cdr3_nt: TGCAGTGCTAGGGGACTAGCGGGGCCTACCGGGGAGCTGTTTTTT

clone_size: .
v_call: TRBV30
d_call: .
j_call: TRBJ1-1
cdr3_aa: CAWSVSGVTEAFF
cdr3_nt: TGTGCCTGGAGTGTTTCCGGGGTCACTGAAGCTTTCTTT

clone_size: once
v_call: TRBV5-1
d_call: TRBD2
j_call: TRBJ2-3
cdr3_aa: CASSLSLAEPDTQYF
cdr3_nt: TGCGCCAGCAGCTTGAGTCTAGCGGAACCAGATACGCAGTATTTT

clone_size: .
v_call: TRBV12-3/TRBV12-4
d_call: .
j_call: TRBJ1-1
cdr3_aa: CASSARGSGNTEAFF
cdr3_nt: TGTGCCAGCAGTGCTCGGGGGAGCGGGAACACTGAAGCTTTCTTT

clone_size: .
v_call: TRBV2
d_call: .
j_call: TRBJ1-3
cdr3_aa: CASSENRENTIYF
cdr3_nt: TGTGCCAGCAGTGAAAACAGGGAAAACACCATATATTTT

clone_size: once
v_call: TRBV28
d_call: .
j_call: TRBJ1-2
cdr3_aa: CAIERGNGYTF
cdr3_nt: TGTGCCATCGAAAGGGGGAATGGCTACACCTTC

clone_size: .
v_call: TRBV7-9
d_call: .
j_call: TRBJ2-5
cdr3_aa: CASSLVPGKETQYF
cdr3_nt: TGTGCCAGCAGCTTAGTCCCGGGGAAAGAGACCCAGTACTTC

clone_size: .
v_call: TRBV4-1
d_call: .
j_call: TRBJ2-6
cdr3_aa: CASSQESRAGANVLTF
cdr3_nt: TGCGCCAGCAGCCAAGAGTCCAGGGCTGGGGCCAACGTCCTGACTTTC

clone_size: .
v_call: TRBV25-1
d_call: .
j_call: TRBJ1-6
cdr3_aa: CASRDWVIGSPLHF
cdr3_nt: TGTGCCAGCAGGGACTGGGTTATAGGTTCACCCCTCCACTTT

clone_size: .
v_call: TRBV7-2
d_call: .
j_call: TRBJ2-2
cdr3_aa: CASLTRLTPGELFF
cdr3_nt: TGTGCCAGCCTGACTAGACTGACACCCGGGGAGCTGTTTTTT

clone_size: once
v_call: TRBV18
d_call: .
j_call: TRBJ2-5
cdr3_aa: CASSTLDGETQYF
cdr3_nt: TGTGCCAGCTCGACGCTGGACGGAGAGACCCAGTACTTC

clone_size: .
v_call: TRBV11-2
d_call: TRBD1
j_call: TRBJ1-1
cdr3_aa: CASSLFERGPFF
cdr3_nt: TGTGCCAGCAGCTTATTTGAAAGGGGGCCTTTCTTT

clone_size: .
v_call: TRBV9
d_call: .
j_call: TRBJ2-4
cdr3_aa: CASSATAGPIIAKNIQYF
cdr3_nt: TGTGCCAGCAGCGCGACAGCGGGTCCTATCATTGCCAAAAACATTCAGTACTTC

clone_size: .
v_call: TRBV12-3/TRBV12-4
d_call: .
j_call: TRBJ2-3
cdr3_aa: CASSLTPETQYF
cdr3_nt: TGTGCCAGCAGTCTCACACCGGAGACGCAGTATTTT

clone_size: .
v_call: TRBV20-1
d_call: .
j_call: TRBJ1-1
cdr3_aa: CSARVNMNTEAFF
cdr3_nt: TGCAGTGCTAGGGTTAACATGAACACTGAAGCTTTCTTT

clone_size: .
v_call: TRBV20-1
d_call: .
j_call: TRBJ2-5
cdr3_aa: CSAISGGEETQYF
cdr3_nt: TGCAGTGCTATTTCTGGGGGAGAGGAGACCCAGTACTTC

clone_size: .
v_call: TRBV11-2
d_call: .
j_call: TRBJ1-1
cdr3_aa: CASRKDMVTEAFF
cdr3_nt: TGTGCCAGCAGGAAGGACATGGTCACTGAAGCTTTCTTT

clone_size: .
v_call: TRBV6-2/TRBV6-3
d_call: .
j_call: TRBJ2-7
cdr3_aa: CASSHHYEQYF
cdr3_nt: TGTGCCAGCAGCCACCACTACGAGCAGTACTTC

clone_size: once
v_call: TRBV20-1
d_call: .
j_call: TRBJ1-2
cdr3_aa: CSAPPSNYGYTF
cdr3_nt: TGCAGTGCTCCGCCGAGTAACTATGGCTACACCTTC

clone_size: .
v_call: TRBV20-1
d_call: .
j_call: TRBJ1-2
cdr3_aa: CSASSAGIHYGYTF
cdr3_nt: TGCAGTGCTAGTAGCGCAGGGATACACTATGGCTACACCTTC

clone_size: .
v_call: TRBV6-5
d_call: .
j_call: TRBJ2-3
cdr3_aa: CASSYSGTSTDTQYF
cdr3_nt: TGTGCCAGCAGTTACTCGGGGACTAGCACAGATACGCAGTATTTT

clone_size: .
v_call: TRBV7-9
d_call: TRBD1
j_call: TRBJ2-3
cdr3_aa: CASSLALGQLNTQYF
cdr3_nt: TGTGCCAGCAGCTTAGCGCTGGGACAGCTAAATACGCAGTATTTT

clone_size: .
v_call: TRBV7-3
d_call: .
j_call: TRBJ2-1
cdr3_aa: CASSSLTLGWNEQFF
cdr3_nt: TGTGCCAGCAGCTCACTGACTCTGGGTTGGAATGAGCAGTTCTTC

clone_size: .
v_call: TRBV3-1
d_call: TRBD1
j_call: TRBJ2-7
cdr3_aa: CASSQGRQGSEQYF
cdr3_nt: TGTGCCAGCAGCCAGGGCCGACAGGGAAGCGAGCAGTACTTC